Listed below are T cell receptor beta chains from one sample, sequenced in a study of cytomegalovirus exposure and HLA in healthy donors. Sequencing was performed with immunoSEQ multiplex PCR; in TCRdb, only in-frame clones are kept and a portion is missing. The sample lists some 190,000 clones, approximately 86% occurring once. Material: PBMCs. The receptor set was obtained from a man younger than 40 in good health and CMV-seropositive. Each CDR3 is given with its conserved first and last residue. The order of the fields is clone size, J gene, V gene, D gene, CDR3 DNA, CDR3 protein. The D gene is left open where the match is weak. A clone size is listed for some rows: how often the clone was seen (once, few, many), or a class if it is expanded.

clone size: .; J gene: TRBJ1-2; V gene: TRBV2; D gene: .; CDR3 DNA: TGTGCCAGCAGTGGCAGAAGGGGCAGGGCCTACGGCTACACCTTC; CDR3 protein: CASSGRRGRAYGYTF
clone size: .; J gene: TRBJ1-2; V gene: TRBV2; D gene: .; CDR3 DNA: TGTGCCAGCAGTGTGTTTAAGGGGGGTAACTATGGCTACACCTTC; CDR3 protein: CASSVFKGGNYGYTF
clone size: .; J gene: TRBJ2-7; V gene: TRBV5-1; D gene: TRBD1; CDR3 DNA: TGCGCCAGCAGCTGGCCAGGGGGCGAGGACGAGCAGTACTTC; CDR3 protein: CASSWPGGEDEQYF
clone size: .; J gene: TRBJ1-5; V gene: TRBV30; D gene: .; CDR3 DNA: TGTGCCTGGAGTGCACCCCCAGGGAATCAGCCCCAGCATTTT; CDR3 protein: CAWSAPPGNQPQHF
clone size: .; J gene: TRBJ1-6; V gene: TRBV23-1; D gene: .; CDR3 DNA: TGCGCCAGCAGTCAGAACACTCGGAATAATTCACCCCTCCACTTT; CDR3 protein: CASSQNTRNNSPLHF
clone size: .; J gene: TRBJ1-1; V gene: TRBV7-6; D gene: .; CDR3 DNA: TGTGCCAGCAGCTTAGGACAGCGGAACACTGAAGCTTTCTTT; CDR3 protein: CASSLGQRNTEAFF
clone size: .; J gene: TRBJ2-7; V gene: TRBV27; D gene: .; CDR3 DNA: TGTGCCAGCAGTTCCCAACGACTGGGCTACGAGCAGTACTTC; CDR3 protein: CASSSQRLGYEQYF
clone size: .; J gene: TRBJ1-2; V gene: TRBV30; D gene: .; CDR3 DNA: TGTGCCTGGAGTCCCACTGGGAACTATGGCTACACCTTC; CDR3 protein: CAWSPTGNYGYTF
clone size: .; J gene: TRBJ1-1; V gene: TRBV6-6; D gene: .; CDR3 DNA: TGTGCCAGCAGTCCGGACATACAAGCTTTCTTT; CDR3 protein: CASSPDIQAFF
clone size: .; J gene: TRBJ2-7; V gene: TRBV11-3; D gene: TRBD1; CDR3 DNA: TGTGCCAGCAGCTTAGGGGGACAGCGGCCTACCTACGAGCAGTACTTC; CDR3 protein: CASSLGGQRPTYEQYF
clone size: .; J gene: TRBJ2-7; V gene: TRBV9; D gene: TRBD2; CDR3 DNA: TGTGCCAGCAGTAAGGGGACTAGCGGGAGGGTGTACGAGCAGTACTTC; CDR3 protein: CASSKGTSGRVYEQYF
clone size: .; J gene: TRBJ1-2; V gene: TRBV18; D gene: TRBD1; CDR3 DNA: TGTGCCAGCTCGGGACAGGGTTTGAACTATGGCTACACCTTC; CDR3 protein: CASSGQGLNYGYTF
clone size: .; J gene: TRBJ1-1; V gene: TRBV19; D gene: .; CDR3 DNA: TGTGCCAGTAGTGGGTGGAAGGGGAGCCGATCAGCTGAAGCTTTCTTT; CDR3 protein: CASSGWKGSRSAEAFF
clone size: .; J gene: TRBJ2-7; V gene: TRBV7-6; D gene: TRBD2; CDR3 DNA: TGTGCCAGCAGCTTAGTATCTAGCGGGGGACCCGTTGGGGAGCAGTACTTC; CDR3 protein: CASSLVSSGGPVGEQYF
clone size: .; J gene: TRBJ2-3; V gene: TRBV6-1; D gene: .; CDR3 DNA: TGTGCCAGCAGTGATTTGTGGCACACAGATACGCAGTATTTT; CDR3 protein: CASSDLWHTDTQYF
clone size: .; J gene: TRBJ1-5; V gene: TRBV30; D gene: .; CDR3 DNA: TGTGCCTCCAGCCTCGAAAGCAATCAGCCCCAGCATTTT; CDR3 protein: CASSLESNQPQHF
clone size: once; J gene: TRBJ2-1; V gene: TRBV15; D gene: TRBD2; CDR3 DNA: TGTGCCACCAGCAAACAGATTAGCGGGGGGACCAATGAGCAGTTCTTC; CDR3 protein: CATSKQISGGTNEQFF
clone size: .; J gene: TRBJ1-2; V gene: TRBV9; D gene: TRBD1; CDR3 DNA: TGTGCCAGCAGCTTGCAGACAGGGGACGGCTACACCTTC; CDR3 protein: CASSLQTGDGYTF
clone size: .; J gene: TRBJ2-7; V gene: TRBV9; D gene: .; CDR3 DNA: TGTGCCAGCAGCCCCGGGACATCCTACGAGCAGTACTTC; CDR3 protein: CASSPGTSYEQYF
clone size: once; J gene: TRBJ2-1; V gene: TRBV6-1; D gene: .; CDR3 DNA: TGTGCCAGCGGTGAGGGAGTCCCAACGACCTACAATGAGCAGTTCTTC; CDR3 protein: CASGEGVPTTYNEQFF
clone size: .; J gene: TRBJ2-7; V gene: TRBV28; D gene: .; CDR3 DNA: TGTGCCAGCAGTTTGACCCCCTACGAGCAGTACTTC; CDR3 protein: CASSLTPYEQYF
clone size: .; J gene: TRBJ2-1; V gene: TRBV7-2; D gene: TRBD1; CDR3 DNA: TGTGCCAGCAGCAATAGGGGGCTAGCCTATGACTACAATGAGCAGTTCTTC; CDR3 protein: CASSNRGLAYDYNEQFF
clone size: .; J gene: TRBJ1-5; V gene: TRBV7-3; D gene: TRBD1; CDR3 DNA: TGTGCCAGCAGCCAGGGGGGAAATCAGCCCCAGCATTTT; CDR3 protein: CASSQGGNQPQHF
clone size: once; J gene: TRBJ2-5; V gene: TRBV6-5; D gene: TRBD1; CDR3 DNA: TGTGCCAGCAGGGAGGACAGGGTTCGAGAGACCCAGTACTTC; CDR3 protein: CASREDRVRETQYF
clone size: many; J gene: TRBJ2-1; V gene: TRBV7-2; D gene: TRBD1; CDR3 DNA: TGTGCCAGCAGCTTGGACAGGGCTAAGTACAATGAGCAGTTCTTC; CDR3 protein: CASSLDRAKYNEQFF
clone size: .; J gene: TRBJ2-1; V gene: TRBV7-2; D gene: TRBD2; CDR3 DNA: TGTGCCAGCAGTTTACACGGGGGGACTGAGCAGTTCTTC; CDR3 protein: CASSLHGGTEQFF
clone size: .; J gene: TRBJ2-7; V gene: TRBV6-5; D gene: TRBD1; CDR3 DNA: TGTGCCAGCAGTGCCGGGACAGCGGCAGTTGAGCAGTACTTC; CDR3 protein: CASSAGTAAVEQYF
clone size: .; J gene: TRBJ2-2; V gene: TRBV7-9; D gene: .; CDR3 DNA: TGTGCCAGCAGCTTAGACAAGAGTCTCCGACCGAACACCGGGGAGCTGTTTTTT; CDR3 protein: CASSLDKSLRPNTGELFF
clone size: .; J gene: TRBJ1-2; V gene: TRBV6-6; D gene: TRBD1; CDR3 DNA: TGTGCCAGCAGAAAAGACAGGGTGACAGTGGGTGGCTACACCTTC; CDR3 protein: CASRKDRVTVGGYTF
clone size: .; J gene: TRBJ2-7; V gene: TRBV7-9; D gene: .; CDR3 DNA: TGTGCCAGCAGCACTTGGCAGGGTTCGGGCGGAGGGGACGAGCAGTACTTC; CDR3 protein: CASSTWQGSGGGDEQYF
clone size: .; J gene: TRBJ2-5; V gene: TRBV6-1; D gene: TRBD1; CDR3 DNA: TGTGCCAGCAGTGAATTATTTAGGGGGCGTGAGACCCAGTACTTC; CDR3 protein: CASSELFRGRETQYF
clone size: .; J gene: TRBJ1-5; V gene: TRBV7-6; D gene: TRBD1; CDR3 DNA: TGTGCCAGCAGCTGGGGACAGGGAGCCGCCGGGGATCAGCCCCAGCATTTT; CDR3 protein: CASSWGQGAAGDQPQHF
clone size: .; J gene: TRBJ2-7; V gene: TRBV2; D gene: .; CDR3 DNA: TGTGCCAGCAGTGAAAGTGGCCGCGAGCAGTACTTC; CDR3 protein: CASSESGREQYF
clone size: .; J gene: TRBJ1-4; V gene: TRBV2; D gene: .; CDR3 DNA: TGTGCCAGCAGTGCGGACCATAATGAAAAACTGTTTTTT; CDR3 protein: CASSADHNEKLFF
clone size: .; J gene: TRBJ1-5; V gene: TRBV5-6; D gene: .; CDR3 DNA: TGTGCCAGCAGCTTGTTAAACAGAAACCAGCCCCAGCATTTT; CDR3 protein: CASSLLNRNQPQHF
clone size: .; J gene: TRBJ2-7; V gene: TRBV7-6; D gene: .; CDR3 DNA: TGTGCCAGCAGCTCGACAGGAGCCCTAGGATACGAGCAGTACTTC; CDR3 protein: CASSSTGALGYEQYF
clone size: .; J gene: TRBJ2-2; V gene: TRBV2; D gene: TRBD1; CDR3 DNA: TGTGCCAGCAGTTTAGGGACAGGGAACACCGGGGAGCTGTTTTTT; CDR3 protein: CASSLGTGNTGELFF
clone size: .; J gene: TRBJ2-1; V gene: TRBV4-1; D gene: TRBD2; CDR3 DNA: TGCGCCAGCAGCCTTAGCGGGGCCATCCTGTCCTACAATGAGCAGTTCTTC; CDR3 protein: CASSLSGAILSYNEQFF